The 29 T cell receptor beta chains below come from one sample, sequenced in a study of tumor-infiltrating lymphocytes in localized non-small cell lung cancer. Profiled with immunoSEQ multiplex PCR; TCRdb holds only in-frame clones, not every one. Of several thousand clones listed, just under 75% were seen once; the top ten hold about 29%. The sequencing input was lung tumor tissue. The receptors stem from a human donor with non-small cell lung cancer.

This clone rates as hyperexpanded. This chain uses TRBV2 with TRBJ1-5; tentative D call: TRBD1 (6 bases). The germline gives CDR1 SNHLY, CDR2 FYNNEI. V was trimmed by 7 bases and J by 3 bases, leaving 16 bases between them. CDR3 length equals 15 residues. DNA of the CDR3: TGTGCCAGCACCCCCGGACAGAATTACAATCAGCCCCAGCATTTT. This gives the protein CASTPGQNYNQPQHF.

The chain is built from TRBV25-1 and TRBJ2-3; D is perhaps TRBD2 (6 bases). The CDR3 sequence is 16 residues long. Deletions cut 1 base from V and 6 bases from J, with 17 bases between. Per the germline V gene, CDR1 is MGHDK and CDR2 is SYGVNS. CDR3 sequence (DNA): TGTGCCAGCAGTGAATTGAGGGCGGGGCCCATGGATACGCAGTATTTT. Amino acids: CASSELRAGPMDTQYF. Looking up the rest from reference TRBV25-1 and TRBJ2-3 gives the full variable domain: EADIYQTPRYLVIGTGKKITLECSQTMGHDKMYWYQQDPGMELHLIHYSYGVNSTEKGDLSSESTVSRIRTEHFPLTLESARPSHTSQYLCASSELRAGPMDTQYFGPGTRLTVL.

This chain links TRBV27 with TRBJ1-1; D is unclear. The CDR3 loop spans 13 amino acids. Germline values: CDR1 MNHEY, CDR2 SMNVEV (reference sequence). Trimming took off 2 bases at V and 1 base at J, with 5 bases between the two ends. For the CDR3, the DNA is TGTGCCAGCAGTTTACGGGGGAACACTGAAGCTTTCTTT. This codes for CASSLRGNTEAFF.

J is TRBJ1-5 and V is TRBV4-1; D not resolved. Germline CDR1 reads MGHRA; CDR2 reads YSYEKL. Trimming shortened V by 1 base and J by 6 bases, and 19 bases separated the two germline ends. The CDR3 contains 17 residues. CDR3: CASSQAPTQRSGQPQHF. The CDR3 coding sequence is TGCGCCAGCAGCCAAGCCCCCACCCAGAGGTCTGGTCAGCCCCAGCATTTT.

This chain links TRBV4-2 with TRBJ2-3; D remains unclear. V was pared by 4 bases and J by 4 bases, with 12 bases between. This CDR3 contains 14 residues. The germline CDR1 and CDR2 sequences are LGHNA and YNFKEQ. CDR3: CASSPERYSDTQYF. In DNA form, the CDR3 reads TGTGCCAGCAGCCCCGAAAGGTACTCAGATACGCAGTATTTT.

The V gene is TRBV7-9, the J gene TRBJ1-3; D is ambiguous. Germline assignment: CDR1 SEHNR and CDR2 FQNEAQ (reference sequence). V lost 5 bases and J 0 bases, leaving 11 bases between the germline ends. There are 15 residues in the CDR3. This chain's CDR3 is CASSPEGLSGNTIYF. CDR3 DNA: TGTGCCAGCAGCCCCGAAGGACTCTCTGGAAACACCATATATTTT.

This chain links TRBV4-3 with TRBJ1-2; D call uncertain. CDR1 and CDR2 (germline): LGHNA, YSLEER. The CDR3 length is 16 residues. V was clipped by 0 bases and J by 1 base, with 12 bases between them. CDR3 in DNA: TGCGCCAGCAGCCAAGATTGGCAGGTACATAACTATGGCTACACCTTC. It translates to CASSQDWQVHNYGYTF.

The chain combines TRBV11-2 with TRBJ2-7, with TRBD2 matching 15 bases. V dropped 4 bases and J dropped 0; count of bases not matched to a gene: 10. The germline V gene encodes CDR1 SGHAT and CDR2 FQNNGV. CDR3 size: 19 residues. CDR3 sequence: CASSSSGLAGGPSSYEQYF. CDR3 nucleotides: TGTGCCAGCAGCTCGTCAGGACTAGCGGGGGGGCCTAGCTCCTACGAGCAGTACTTC.

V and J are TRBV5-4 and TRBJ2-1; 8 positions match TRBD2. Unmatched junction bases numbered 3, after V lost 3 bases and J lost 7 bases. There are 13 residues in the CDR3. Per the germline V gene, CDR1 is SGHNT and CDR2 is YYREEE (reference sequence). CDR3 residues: CASSSQRGNEQFF. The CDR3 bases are TGTGCCAGCAGCTCCCAGCGGGGGAATGAGCAGTTCTTC.

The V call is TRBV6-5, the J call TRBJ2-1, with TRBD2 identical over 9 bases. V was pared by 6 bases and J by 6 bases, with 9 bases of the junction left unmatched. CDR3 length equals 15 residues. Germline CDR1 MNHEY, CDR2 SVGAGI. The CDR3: CASRNRLAVGNEQFF. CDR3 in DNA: TGTGCCAGCAGAAACCGACTAGCGGTAGGCAATGAGCAGTTCTTC.

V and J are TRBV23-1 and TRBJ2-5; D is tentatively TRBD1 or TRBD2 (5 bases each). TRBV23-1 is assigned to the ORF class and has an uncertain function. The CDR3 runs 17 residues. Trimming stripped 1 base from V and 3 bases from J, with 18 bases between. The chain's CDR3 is CASSQLEGHTGKETQYF. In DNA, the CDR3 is TGCGCCAGCAGTCAATTGGAAGGACACACGGGGAAAGAGACCCAGTACTTC.

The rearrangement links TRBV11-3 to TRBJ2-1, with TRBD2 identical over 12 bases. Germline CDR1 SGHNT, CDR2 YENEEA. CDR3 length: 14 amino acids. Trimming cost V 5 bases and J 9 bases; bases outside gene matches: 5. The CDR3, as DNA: TGTGCCAGCAGCACACTAGCGGGGGGTAGTGAGCAGTTCTTC. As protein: CASSTLAGGSEQFF.

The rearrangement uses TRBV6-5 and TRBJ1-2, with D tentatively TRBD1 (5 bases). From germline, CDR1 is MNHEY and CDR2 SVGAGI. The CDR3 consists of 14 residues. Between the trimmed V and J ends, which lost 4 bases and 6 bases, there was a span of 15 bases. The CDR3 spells CASSSGHERHGYTF. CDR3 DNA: TGTGCCAGCAGTTCCGGACACGAAAGGCATGGCTACACCTTC.

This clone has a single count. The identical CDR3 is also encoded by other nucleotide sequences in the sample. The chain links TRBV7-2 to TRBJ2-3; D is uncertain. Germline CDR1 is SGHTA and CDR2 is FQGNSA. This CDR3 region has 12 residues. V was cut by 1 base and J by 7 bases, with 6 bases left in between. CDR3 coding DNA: TGTGCCAGCAGCTTAGAACGAAATACGCAGTATTTT. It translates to CASSLERNTQYF.

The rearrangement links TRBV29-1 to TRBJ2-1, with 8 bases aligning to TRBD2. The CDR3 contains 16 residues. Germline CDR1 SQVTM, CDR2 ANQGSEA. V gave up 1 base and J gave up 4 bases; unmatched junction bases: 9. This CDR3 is CSVEGAAGGLYNEQFF. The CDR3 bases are TGCAGCGTTGAAGGAGCCGCGGGGGGCCTTTACAATGAGCAGTTCTTC.

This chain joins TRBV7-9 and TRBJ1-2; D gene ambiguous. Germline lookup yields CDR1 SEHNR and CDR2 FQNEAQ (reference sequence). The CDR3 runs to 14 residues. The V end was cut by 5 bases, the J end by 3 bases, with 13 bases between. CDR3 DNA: TGTGCCAGCAGCCACCAGTCCACGGACTATGGCTACACCTTC. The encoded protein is CASSHQSTDYGYTF.

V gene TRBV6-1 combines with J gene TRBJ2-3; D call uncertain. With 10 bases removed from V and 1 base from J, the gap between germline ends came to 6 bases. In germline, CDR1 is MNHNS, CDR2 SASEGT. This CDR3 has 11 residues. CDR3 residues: CATMGTDTQYF. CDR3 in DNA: TGTGCCACTATGGGCACAGATACGCAGTATTTT.

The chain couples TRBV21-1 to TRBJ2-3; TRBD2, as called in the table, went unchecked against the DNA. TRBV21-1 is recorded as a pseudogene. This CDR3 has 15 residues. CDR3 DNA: TGTGCCAGCATTACTAGCGGGGAATATCCAGATACGCAGTATTTT. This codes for CASITSGEYPDTQYF.

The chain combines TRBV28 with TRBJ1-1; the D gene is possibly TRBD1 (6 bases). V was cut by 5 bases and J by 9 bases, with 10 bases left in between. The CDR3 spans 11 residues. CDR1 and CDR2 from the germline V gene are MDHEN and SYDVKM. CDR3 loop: CASSARGQAFF. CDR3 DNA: TGTGCCAGCAGTGCCAGGGGCCAAGCTTTCTTT.

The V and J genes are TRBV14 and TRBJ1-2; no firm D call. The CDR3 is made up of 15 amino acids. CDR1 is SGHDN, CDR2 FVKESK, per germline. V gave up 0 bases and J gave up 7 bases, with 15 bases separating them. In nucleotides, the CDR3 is TGTGCCAGCAGCCAAGAATGGTGGGAGACTACTGGCTACACCTTC. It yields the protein CASSQEWWETTGYTF.

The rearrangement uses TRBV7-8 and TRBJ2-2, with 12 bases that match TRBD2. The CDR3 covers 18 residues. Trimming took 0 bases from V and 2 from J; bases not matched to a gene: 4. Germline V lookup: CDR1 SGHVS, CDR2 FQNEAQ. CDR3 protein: CASSLATSGGGNTGELFF. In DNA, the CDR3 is TGTGCCAGCAGCTTAGCGACTAGCGGGGGTGGCAACACCGGGGAGCTGTTTTTT.

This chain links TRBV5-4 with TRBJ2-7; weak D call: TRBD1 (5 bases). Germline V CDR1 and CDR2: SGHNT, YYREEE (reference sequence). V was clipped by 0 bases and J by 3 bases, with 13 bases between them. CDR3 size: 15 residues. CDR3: CASSLGQGKGYEQYF. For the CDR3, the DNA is TGTGCCAGCAGCTTGGGCCAGGGAAAGGGCTACGAGCAGTACTTC.

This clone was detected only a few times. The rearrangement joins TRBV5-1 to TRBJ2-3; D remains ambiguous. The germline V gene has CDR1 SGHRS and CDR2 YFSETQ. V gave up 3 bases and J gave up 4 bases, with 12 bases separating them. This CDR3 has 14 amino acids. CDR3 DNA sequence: TGCGCCAGCAGCTCTGACTTGGGTGCAGATACGCAGTATTTT. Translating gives CASSSDLGADTQYF. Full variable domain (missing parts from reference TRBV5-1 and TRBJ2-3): KAGVTQTPRYLIKTRGQQVTLSCSPISGHRSVSWYQQTPGQGLQFLFEYFSETQRNKGNFPGRFSGRQFSNSRSEMNVSTLELGDSALYLCASSSDLGADTQYFGPGTRLTVL.

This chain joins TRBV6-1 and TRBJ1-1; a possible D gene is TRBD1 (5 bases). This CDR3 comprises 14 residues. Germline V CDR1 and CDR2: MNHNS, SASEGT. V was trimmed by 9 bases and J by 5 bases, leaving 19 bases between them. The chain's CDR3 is CASSLGGRGTEAFF. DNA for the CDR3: TGTGCCAGTAGTTTGGGGGGGAGAGGGACTGAAGCTTTCTTT.

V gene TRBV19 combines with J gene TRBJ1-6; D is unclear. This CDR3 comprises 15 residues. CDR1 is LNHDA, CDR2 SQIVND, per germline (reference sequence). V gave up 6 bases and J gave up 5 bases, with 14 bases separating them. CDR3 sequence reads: CASSPWMGNNSPLHF. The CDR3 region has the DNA TGTGCCAGTAGCCCCTGGATGGGTAATAATTCACCCCTCCACTTT.

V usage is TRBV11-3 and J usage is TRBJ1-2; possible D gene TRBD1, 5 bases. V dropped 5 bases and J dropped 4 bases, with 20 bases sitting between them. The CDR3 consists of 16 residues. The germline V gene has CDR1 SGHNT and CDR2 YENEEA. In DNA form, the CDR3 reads TGTGCCAGCAGCCCCTGGGACGCCCGCAGAGGCTATGGCTACACCTTC. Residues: CASSPWDARRGYGYTF.

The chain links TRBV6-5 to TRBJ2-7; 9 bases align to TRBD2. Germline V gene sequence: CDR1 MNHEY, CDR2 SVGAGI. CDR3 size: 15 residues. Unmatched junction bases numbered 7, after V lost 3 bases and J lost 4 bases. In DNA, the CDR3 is TGTGCCAGCAGTTATACCGCGACTAGCGGTTACGAGCAGTACTTC. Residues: CASSYTATSGYEQYF.

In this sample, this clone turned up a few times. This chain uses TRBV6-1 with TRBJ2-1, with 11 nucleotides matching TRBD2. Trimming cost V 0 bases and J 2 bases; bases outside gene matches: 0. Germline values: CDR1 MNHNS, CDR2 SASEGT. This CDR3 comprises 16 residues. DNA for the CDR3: TGTGCCAGCAGTGAAGCGGGACTAGCGGCCTACAATGAGCAGTTCTTC. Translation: CASSEAGLAAYNEQFF.

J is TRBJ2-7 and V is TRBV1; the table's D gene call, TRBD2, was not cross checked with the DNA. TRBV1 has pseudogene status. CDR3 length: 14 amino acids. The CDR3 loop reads CTSSLAGGHYEQYF. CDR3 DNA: TGCACCAGCAGCCTAGCGGGGGGGCATTACGAGCAGTACTTC.